This T cell receptor (beta chain) was recovered during a study of T cells in localized non-small cell lung cancer. CDR1 is KGHSH and CDR2 is LQKENI in the germline V gene. The ends lost 5 bases at V and 8 bases at J; junction bases unmatched: 8. The CDR3 covers 15 residues. Whole-study findings and limits: A median of around 60 clones ranked among the top 100 in tumor appeared in adjacent lung. Tumor showed lower T cell clonality than uninvolved adjacent lung, where it was highest.

The assay was immunoSEQ multiplex PCR, and TCRdb's table has in-frame clones only and misses some. The top ten clones hold 2% to 3% of a sample with around 50,000 clones, 85% to 90% of them seen once. As for this clone: Its antigen remains unknown.

The sequence was obtained from a man between 40 and 70 years old with stage II lung adenocarcinoma. V is TRBV18 and J is TRBJ1-6; 8 nucleotides match TRBD1. The sequencing here drew on PBMCs, taken before any cancer treatment. For the CDR3, the DNA is TGTGCCAGCTCATCAACCGGGACAGGAGATTCACCCCTCCACTTT. As protein: CASSSTGTGDSPLHF.